Presented here are 8 T cell receptor beta chains from one specimen sequenced in a study of a mutant IDH1 vaccine in newly diagnosed glioma. Described time point: baseline, week 1 (first vaccination visit). Regarding treatment: pre-vaccination baseline after standard-of-care therapy. Here immunoSEQ multiplex PCR was the method, and the copy in TCRdb shows in-frame clones only, minus some. The top ten hold 4.6% of the sample, which has about 70,000 clones, 80% to 90% seen once. Source: peripheral blood mononuclear cells (PBMCs), taken from a glioma patient treated with radiotherapy, temozolomide or both. The receptor source for this set is a young woman with glioma. Some clones in this sample may be carry-over from other donors' samples.

V and J are TRBV4-1 and TRBJ2-7; TRBD2 might be the D (6 bases). The germline V gene has CDR1 MGHRA and CDR2 YSYEKL. Between the trimmed V and J ends, which lost 3 bases and 3 bases, there was a span of 9 bases. CDR3 size: 13 residues. CDR3 amino acids: CASSHPGSYEQYF. The CDR3, as DNA: TGCGCCAGCAGCCATCCCGGGAGCTACGAGCAGTACTTC.

The V call is TRBV30, the J call TRBJ2-7, with no clear D. The CDR3 runs 12 residues. The V gene lost 3 bases and the J gene lost 6 bases, with 12 bases spanning the gap. CDR1 is GTSNPN and CDR2 is SVGIG in the germline V gene (reference sequence). DNA of the CDR3: TGTGCCTGGAGCTCCGTACCGCGCGAGCAGTACTTC. Protein product: CAWSSVPREQYF.

The V gene is TRBV7-2, the J gene TRBJ2-5; D may be TRBD1 or TRBD2 (5 bases each). The CDR3 loop spans 13 amino acids. Trimming cost V 4 bases and J 1 base, with 7 bases left between them. Per the germline V gene, CDR1 is SGHTA and CDR2 is FQGNSA. The CDR3 sequence: CASSSGPQETQYF. The CDR3 nucleotides are TGTGCCAGCAGCTCGGGACCCCAAGAGACCCAGTACTTC.

The J gene is TRBJ2-7, the V gene TRBV28; tentatively, D is TRBD2 (5 bases). CDR3 length: 13 amino acids. CDR1 is MDHEN and CDR2 is SYDVKM in the germline V gene. The germline V and J ends were trimmed by 6 bases and 2 bases, with 11 bases remaining between them. CDR3 amino acids: CASRPSGPYEQYF. CDR3 nucleotide sequence: TGTGCCAGCAGGCCCAGCGGTCCCTACGAGCAGTACTTC.

V is TRBV14 and J is TRBJ2-7; D is tentatively TRBD1 or TRBD2 (5 bases each). V was clipped by 5 bases and J by 2 bases, with 16 bases between them. The germline gives CDR1 SGHDN, CDR2 FVKESK. The CDR3 totals 15 residues. CDR3 amino acids: CASSKSLGGAYEQYF. The CDR3 coding sequence is TGTGCCAGCAGCAAAAGTCTTGGGGGAGCCTACGAGCAGTACTTC. Full variable domain (remainder filled in from reference TRBV14 and TRBJ2-7): EAGVTQFPSHSVIEKGQTVTLRCDPISGHDNLYWYRRVMGKEIKFLLHFVKESKQDESGMPNNRFLAERTGGTYSTLKVQPAELEDSGVYFCASSKSLGGAYEQYFGPGTRLTVT.

This chain connects TRBV6-1 to TRBJ1-5, with D tentatively TRBD1 (5 bases). There are 21 residues in the CDR3. Germline assignment: CDR1 MNHNS and CDR2 SASEGT. Between the trimmed V and J ends, which lost 2 bases and 3 bases, there was a span of 29 bases. The CDR3 loop is CASSERKAFGQGRSSNQPQHF. CDR3 nucleotides: TGTGCCAGCAGTGAACGTAAAGCCTTTGGCCAGGGCAGGAGTTCCAATCAGCCCCAGCATTTT.

V is TRBV5-4 and J is TRBJ1-1, with 7 bases identical to TRBD1. The germline V gene has CDR1 SGHNT and CDR2 YYREEE (reference sequence). The CDR3 runs to 14 residues. Trimming cost V 4 bases and J 3 bases; bases outside gene matches: 6. The DNA for the CDR3 is TGTGCCAGCAGCGAGGGGGCGTATCACACTGAAGCTTTCTTT. Encoded protein: CASSEGAYHTEAFF.

This chain connects TRBV25-1 to TRBJ1-1; 7 nucleotides agree with TRBD1. The junction had 2 bases not matched to a gene; V was cut back by 4 bases and J by 0 bases. The CDR3 runs 14 residues. CDR1 MGHDK and CDR2 SYGVNS come from the germline V gene. CDR3 sequence: CASSAQGMNTEAFF. The CDR3 DNA reads TGTGCCAGCAGTGCACAGGGGATGAACACTGAAGCTTTCTTT.